The rows below give T cell receptor beta chains drawn from one sample of a study of shared clonotypes between healthy human individuals. The method was immunoSEQ multiplex PCR; TCRdb's version includes in-frame clones alone and lacks a portion of them. Altogether nearly 1 million clones are present, over 60% being singletons, with the ten largest covering over 1.3%. Source material: memory CD4+ T cells sorted from blood. Source of these receptors: a man younger than 35 in good health. Both conserved end residues are part of each CDR3. D genes are given only for firm matches. Size tells how often a clone was seen (once, few, many) or the class of an expanded clone, and some rows leave it out.

CDR3nt,CDR3aa,v_gene,j_gene,abundance,d_gene
TGTGCCAGCAGCCAAGATCCCCGACAGGGGATTCGGTACGAGCAGTACTTC,CASSQDPRQGIRYEQYF,TRBV14,TRBJ2-7,few,TRBD1
TGCGCCAGCAGCTTTGGCCCCCAGGGCGAGGATAATTCACCCCTCCACTTT,CASSFGPQGEDNSPLHF,TRBV5-1,TRBJ1-6,-,-
TGTGCCTGGAGAGCACCGGGACAGTCGCACTCACCCCTCCACTTT,CAWRAPGQSHSPLHF,TRBV30,TRBJ1-6,-,TRBD1
TGCGCCAGCAGCCCGACAGGGAGAAATGAAAAACTGTTTTTT,CASSPTGRNEKLFF,TRBV4-1,TRBJ1-4,-,TRBD1
TGTGCCAGCAGGGGGGACAGGGAATACGAGCAGTACTTC,CASRGDREYEQYF,TRBV6-1,TRBJ2-7,-,TRBD1
TGCGCCAGCAGCTTGGACAGGGGGGGCACTGAAGCTTTCTTT,CASSLDRGGTEAFF,TRBV5-1,TRBJ1-1,-,TRBD1
TGTGCCAGCAGACTAGTTGCGGGCTACGAGCAGTACTTC,CASRLVAGYEQYF,TRBV27,TRBJ2-7,-,-
TGTGCCAGCAGCGGGGGCGCGGACGGAAGGACCCAGTACTTC,CASSGGADGRTQYF,TRBV9,TRBJ2-5,-,-
TGTGCCAGCAGCACCCTAAAGACCGGGGAGCTGTTTTTT,CASSTLKTGELFF,TRBV7-6,TRBJ2-2,-,-
TGTGCCAGCAGCTTATGGAGCGGGGGGGCCGCCGGGGAGCTGTTTTTT,CASSLWSGGAAGELFF,TRBV11-2,TRBJ2-2,-,TRBD2
TGTGCCAGCAGCTCCTACCACAACGAGCAGTACTTC,CASSSYHNEQYF,TRBV7-9,TRBJ2-7,-,-
TGTGCCAGCAGCGCTAGCGGGGCTTACAATGAGCAGTTCTTC,CASSASGAYNEQFF,TRBV28,TRBJ2-1,-,TRBD2
TGCGCCAGCAGCCAAGGGGACAGTTCTAATTCACCCCTCCACTTT,CASSQGDSSNSPLHF,TRBV4-3,TRBJ1-6,once,TRBD1
TGCGCCAGCAGTCAATCCGTGACGTATGGCTACACCTTC,CASSQSVTYGYTF,TRBV23-1,TRBJ1-2,once,-
TGTGCCAGCTCACCACCGGGACAGGGGTACTATGGCTACACCTTC,CASSPPGQGYYGYTF,TRBV18,TRBJ1-2,few,TRBD1
TGTGCCAGCAGCCCCCCGGGGGGAAACAATGAAAAACTGTTTTTT,CASSPPGGNNEKLFF,TRBV28,TRBJ1-4,-,-
TGTGCCAGCAGTGGGGGGTATAGTGGCTACACCTTC,CASSGGYSGYTF,TRBV2,TRBJ1-2,-,-
TGTGCCAGCAGCTTAGGGACTAGCGGCATTCAAGAGACCCAGTACTTC,CASSLGTSGIQETQYF,TRBV7-8,TRBJ2-5,-,TRBD2
TGTGCCAGCAGCTTAGCGCAGGGAAGGGCTCTCGGTCAGCCCCAGCATTTT,CASSLAQGRALGQPQHF,TRBV7-8,TRBJ1-5,-,-
TGTGCCAGCAGCTTAGATCAGGGAACCTCTGGAAACACCATATATTTT,CASSLDQGTSGNTIYF,TRBV11-2,TRBJ1-3,-,-
TGTGCCAGCAGCTTACGCCGGGGTGACAGGGGGCGCAACTATGGCTACACCTTC,CASSLRRGDRGRNYGYTF,TRBV7-9,TRBJ1-2,-,TRBD1
TGTGCCAGCAGCTTGTTGCCAGGGGGCAAGGAGACCCAGTACTTC,CASSLLPGGKETQYF,TRBV5-5,TRBJ2-5,-,TRBD1
TGTGCCAGCAGTGACCTCGACGGACGACGAGGGACCGGGGAGCTGTTTTTT,CASSDLDGRRGTGELFF,TRBV25-1,TRBJ2-2,-,-
TGTGCCAGCAGCGTAGGCGGGAGTCGTTCTGGGGCCCAGTACTTC,CASSVGGSRSGAQYF,TRBV9,TRBJ2-5,many,TRBD2
TGTGCCAGCAGCTCTAGCGGGGGACCCATTCAGTACTTC,CASSSSGGPIQYF,TRBV7-9,TRBJ2-4,-,TRBD2